This T cell receptor (beta chain) is from a study of blood T cell repertoires in COVID-19. As for the study in general: Acute and convalescent COVID-19 samples came from the United States, Italy and Spain. T cells, B-cell-depleted T cells, or PBMCs provided the cDNA or gDNA that served as material.

Original processing methods: For nucleated cells, counts were estimated from reference gene primer amplification. The protocol was immunoSEQ multiplex PCR, while the TCRdb copy is restricted to in-frame clones and leaves out a portion. The V and J calls and clone size were taken over from that table, and D and trimming were inferred from the DNA. The table has about 220,000 clones, approximately 84% seen once. The CDR3 has 13 residues. CDR1 SNHLY and CDR2 FYNNEI come from the germline V gene. Trimming removed 5 bases from V and 5 bases from J, with 10 bases in between. The chain joins TRBV2 to TRBJ1-5; perhaps TRBD1 as D (5 bases). The sequence derives from a man aged 40-55 years with active or convalescent COVID-19. Sample: peripheral blood. DNA for the CDR3: TGTGCCAGCAGTTCCCAAGGGGATCAGCCCCAGCATTTT. It yields the protein CASSSQGDQPQHF.